Presented here are 25 T cell receptor beta chains from one specimen sequenced in a study of T-cell reconstitution after alpha-beta-depleted transplantation in children. TCRbeta library preparation incorporated unique molecular identifiers. TCRdb analysed the PCR reads with MiXCR anew, one entry per CDR3 protein. The sample yields roughly 190,000 distinct CDR3 sequences, roughly 15% seen once. The sequencing used PBMCs from the stem cell graft donor, collected from the stem cell graft. These receptors were obtained from a human donor who donated a stem cell graft to a child with acute lymphoblastic leukemia.

This clonotype showed up many times. The V call is TRBV5-1, the J call TRBJ2-3; 7 bases align to TRBD2. The J segment lost 0 bases and the V segment lost 3 bases, leaving 4 bases of the junction unmatched. This CDR3 comprises 15 residues. CDR1 is SGHRS, CDR2 YFSETQ, per germline. The CDR3 loop reads CASSSGLQSTDTQYF. CDR3 DNA sequence: TGCGCCAGCAGCTCGGGACTACAGAGCACAGATACGCAGTATTTT.

This clonotype was counted many times. The chain combines TRBV29-1 with TRBJ1-2; D gene uncertain. The germline CDR1 and CDR2 sequences are SQVTM and ANQGSEA. V lost 7 bases and J lost 8, with 14 bases in between. This CDR3 is built from 11 residues. The CDR3 sequence is CSGGPTQGYTF. The CDR3 DNA reads TGCAGCGGTGGGCCTACCCAGGGCTACACCTTC.

This clonotype has ten or more counts. The J gene is TRBJ2-1, the V gene TRBV5-4; D may be TRBD2 (5 bases). V was clipped by 5 bases and J by 12 bases, with 15 bases between them. The CDR3 spans 12 residues. Germline assignment: CDR1 SGHNT and CDR2 YYREEE (reference sequence). CDR3 in DNA: TGTGCCAGCAGTTTCACTAGTTCAGCGCAGTTCTTC. Translating gives CASSFTSSAQFF.

Only a few counts were recorded for this clonotype. The chain carries TRBV11-2 and TRBJ2-1; D unclear. V was clipped by 2 bases and J by 4 bases, with 6 bases between them. Germline-derived CDR1 and CDR2 are SGHAT and FQNNGV. The CDR3 is 13 residues long. Written as DNA, the CDR3 is TGTGCCAGCAGCTTACAACTTTACAATGAGCAGTTCTTC. Translation: CASSLQLYNEQFF.

This clonotype was detected ten times or more. The chain couples TRBV6-5 to TRBJ1-6; D gene uncertain. The CDR3 runs to 15 residues. CDR1 is MNHEY, CDR2 SVGAGI, per germline. V lost 2 bases and J lost 8, with 13 bases in between. The DNA of the CDR3 is TGTGCCAGCAGTTACGTTGGAGGGATGGATTCACCCCTCCACTTT. Translation gives CASSYVGGMDSPLHF.

This clonotype was picked up many times. This chain links TRBV20-1 with TRBJ1-5, with TRBD1 as a possible D gene (5 bases). Looked up from germline, CDR1 is DFQATT and CDR2 is SNEGSKA (reference sequence). Between the trimmed V and J ends, which lost 2 bases and 2 bases, there was a span of 10 bases. CDR3 length: 14 residues. This CDR3 reads CSARSQGGNQPQHF. The CDR3 DNA reads as TGCAGTGCTAGAAGCCAGGGTGGCAATCAGCCCCAGCATTTT.

This clonotype has a handful of counts. The chain links TRBV11-2 to TRBJ2-7; a possible D gene is TRBD2 (6 bases). The CDR3 totals 14 residues. V gave up 1 base and J gave up 7 bases, with 14 bases separating them. Germline values: CDR1 SGHAT, CDR2 FQNNGV. The chain's CDR3 is CASSLASRAGEQYF. CDR3 DNA sequence: TGTGCCAGCAGCTTAGCCTCCCGAGCGGGTGAGCAGTACTTC.

This clonotype appeared many times. The chain is built from TRBV12-3 or TRBV12-4 and TRBJ1-5; 7 nucleotides line up with TRBD1. Germline trimming cut 7 bases from V and 2 bases from J; bases unmatched to any gene: 8. The CDR3 loop spans 15 amino acids. As DNA, the CDR3 is TGTGCCAGCATTAAGGGGGCGGGTGGCAATCAGCCCCAGCATTTT. It specifies CASIKGAGGNQPQHF.

This clonotype was detected many times. The rearrangement joins TRBV5-1 to TRBJ2-3, with a weak D call TRBD2 (6 bases). CDR3 length equals 16 residues. Germline V gene data show CDR1 as SGHRS and CDR2 as YFSETQ. V was cut by 0 bases and J by 2 bases, with 13 bases left in between. CDR3 bases: TGCGCCAGCAGCTTGGCGGATAGCGGATCCACAGATACGCAGTATTTT. Translating gives CASSLADSGSTDTQYF.

The table lists this clonotype with many counts. The gene calls are TRBV29-1 and TRBJ1-1; D gene uncertain. Germline V CDR1 and CDR2: SQVTM, ANQGSEA. The CDR3 covers 13 residues. Trimming left V 7 bases short and J 5 bases short, with 17 bases between. The DNA for the CDR3 is TGCAGCGCTCCACCACTCGGGAGGACTGAAGCTTTCTTT. It yields the protein CSAPPLGRTEAFF.

The chain couples TRBV11-2 to TRBJ2-1, with no clear D. Germline CDR1 reads SGHAT; CDR2 reads FQNNGV. This CDR3 region has 14 residues. The V end was cut by 2 bases, the J end by 5 bases, with 10 bases between. The CDR3: CASSLSVPDNEQFF. Written as DNA, the CDR3 is TGTGCCAGCAGCTTAAGTGTACCCGACAATGAGCAGTTCTTC. The whole variable domain, filled in from reference TRBV11-2 and TRBJ2-1, reads EAGVAQSPRYKIIEKRQSVAFWCNPISGHATLYWYQQILGQGPKLLIQFQNNGVVDDSQLPKDRFSAERLKGVDSTLKIQPAKLEDSAVYLCASSLSVPDNEQFFGPGTRLTVL.

Judged by abundance, this clonotype is medium-sized (0.01 to 0.1%). The rearrangement uses TRBV12-5 and TRBJ1-3; D not resolved. The V end was cut by 3 bases, the J end by 0 bases, with 9 bases between. Germline CDR1 is LGHNT and CDR2 is FRNRAP. CDR3 length: 15 amino acids. CDR3 DNA sequence: TGTGCTAGTGGTTTCCCGGCGTTCTCTGGAAACACCATATATTTT. Translating it yields CASGFPAFSGNTIYF.

This clonotype was observed at least ten times. The chain carries TRBV12-3 or TRBV12-4 and TRBJ1-2; D remains unclear. V was shortened by 9 bases and J by 3 bases, with 14 bases between the two germline ends. The CDR3 loop spans 13 amino acids. The CDR3, as DNA: TGTGCCAGTAGTACCGGGCTGGACTATGGCTACACCTTC. Its protein product is CASSTGLDYGYTF.

This clonotype was recorded at least ten times. V usage is TRBV11-2 and J usage is TRBJ2-7; D remains unclear. Germline assignment: CDR1 SGHAT and CDR2 FQNNGV. This CDR3 contains 14 residues. V was pared by 1 base and J by 5 bases, with 12 bases between. DNA for the CDR3: TGTGCCAGCAGCTTAGGGCGGTGGAGTAACGAGCAGTACTTC. Its protein product is CASSLGRWSNEQYF.

This chain links TRBV20-1 with TRBJ1-1; D is possibly TRBD1 (5 bases). V lost 2 bases and J 1 base, leaving 14 bases between the germline ends. This CDR3 is 15 amino acids long. Germline loops: CDR1 DFQATT, CDR2 SNEGSKA (reference sequence). Here the CDR3 reads CSARSTGEPNTEAFF. The CDR3 DNA reads TGCAGTGCTAGATCCACGGGGGAACCGAACACTGAAGCTTTCTTT.

Details on this clonotype: It may be a read error: a sequence one base away is much more abundant. The chain carries TRBV20-1 and TRBJ1-5, with TRBD1 matching over 8 bases. Germline CDR1 is DFQATT and CDR2 is SNEGSKA (reference sequence). V dropped 6 bases and J dropped 5; count of bases not matched to a gene: 6. This CDR3 has 13 residues. The CDR3 reads CSAPGQGHQPQHF. For the CDR3, the DNA is TGCAGTGCCCCCGGACAGGGCCATCAGCCCCAGCATTTT.

This clonotype was counted many times. The V and J genes are TRBV20-1 and TRBJ1-1; D remains unclear. CDR3 length: 13 amino acids. From germline, CDR1 is DFQATT and CDR2 SNEGSKA (reference sequence). V was shortened by 1 base and J by 10 bases, with 16 bases between the two germline ends. As DNA, the CDR3 is TGCAGTGCTAGAGTCCACTCCCCAGTACTAGCTTTCTTT. Its translation is CSARVHSPVLAFF.

Ten or more counts support this clonotype. The rearrangement links TRBV10-2 to TRBJ2-5, with 8 positions matching TRBD2. V lost 7 bases and J lost 5; bases outside the gene matches: 12. Germline-derived CDR1 and CDR2 are WSHSY and SAAADI. This CDR3 region has 15 residues. CDR3 region: CASMVPSGSYETQYF. The CDR3 DNA is TGCGCCAGCATGGTGCCCAGCGGGAGCTATGAGACCCAGTACTTC.

This clonotype was seen at least ten times. This chain uses TRBV5-1 with TRBJ1-1, with D uncertain. V shed 6 bases and J shed 1 base, with 10 bases lying between them. Germline V gene data show CDR1 as SGHRS and CDR2 as YFSETQ. The length of the CDR3 is 13 residues. In DNA, the CDR3 is TGCGCCAGCACCGATGATCCGAACACTGAAGCTTTCTTT. It translates to CASTDDPNTEAFF.

The CDR3 region is CASSHQTRAGGYGYTF. CDR3 nucleotides: TGCGCCAGCAGTCATCAGACTCGGGCCGGGGGCTATGGCTACACCTTC. This sequence joins TRBV23-1 and TRBJ1-2; D is possibly TRBD1 (5 bases). TRBV23-1 is filed as an ORF, its function uncertain. The CDR3 loop spans 16 amino acids. Trimming left V 3 bases short and J 4 bases short, with 18 bases between.

This clonotype was observed at least ten times. The chain uses TRBV5-1 and TRBJ2-1, with 11 bases that match TRBD2. Germline CDR1 SGHRS, CDR2 YFSETQ. Germline trimming cut 5 bases from V and 0 bases from J; bases unmatched to any gene: 7. CDR3 size: 17 residues. In DNA, the CDR3 is TGCGCCAGCAGTCCCGGGACTAGCGGACACTCCTACAATGAGCAGTTCTTC. Translating gives CASSPGTSGHSYNEQFF. Full variable domain (outside the CDR3, taken from reference TRBV5-1 and TRBJ2-1): KAGVTQTPRYLIKTRGQQVTLSCSPISGHRSVSWYQQTPGQGLQFLFEYFSETQRNKGNFPGRFSGRQFSNSRSEMNVSTLELGDSALYLCASSPGTSGHSYNEQFFGPGTRLTVL.

The chain combines TRBV9 with TRBJ2-7; perhaps TRBD2 as D (6 bases). This CDR3 has 19 amino acids. Trimming stripped 4 bases from V and 1 base from J, with 27 bases between. Germline V lookup: CDR1 SGDLS, CDR2 YYNGEE. In DNA, the CDR3 is TGTGCCAGCAGCCAAGGAGGGTCAATTGTGGGGATCCCATCCTACGAGCAGTACTTC. Translated: CASSQGGSIVGIPSYEQYF.

Here the CDR3 reads CAWSGFTASTSTDTQYF. The DNA for the CDR3 is TGTGCCTGGAGTGGTTTTACAGCCAGCACTAGCACAGATACGCAGTATTTT. The rearrangement uses TRBV30 and TRBJ2-3; no firm D call. The CDR3 consists of 17 residues. V dropped 1 base and J dropped 0 bases, with 17 bases sitting between them. Germline CDR1 reads GTSNPN; CDR2 reads SVGIG (reference sequence).

The rearrangement joins TRBV28 to TRBJ2-1, with 8 bases matching TRBD2. CDR3 length: 16 residues. From germline, CDR1 is MDHEN and CDR2 SYDVKM. J was trimmed by 9 bases and V by 6 bases; bases with no gene match: 16. CDR3 sequence reads: CASSSPGSGRNPEQFF. For the CDR3, the DNA is TGTGCCAGCAGCTCCCCAGGGAGCGGGAGAAACCCTGAGCAGTTCTTC.

The sample holds many counts of this clonotype. The rearrangement links TRBV5-1 to TRBJ2-5; unclear D gene. V lost 0 bases, J lost 1 base, and 7 bases lay in between. In germline, CDR1 is SGHRS, CDR2 YFSETQ. This CDR3 spans 14 amino acids. The CDR3 sequence: CASSLEDFQETQYF. CDR3 DNA: TGCGCCAGCAGCTTGGAGGATTTCCAAGAGACCCAGTACTTC.